This T cell receptor (beta chain) was sequenced in a study of molecular identifiers for immune sequencing clone quantification. Findings of the study overall: Barcode sharing among identical TCR molecules could make large clones appear smaller.

TCRdb processed the PCR reads anew with MiXCR; each CDR3 protein has one entry. The repertoire holds about 630,000 distinct CDR3 sequences, over 25% seen once, with about 0.84% in the top ten. The CDR3 totals 15 residues. Looked up from germline, CDR1 is MDHEN and CDR2 is SYDVKM. With 10%, 30% or 50% of RNA, about 19,000 to 1,000,000 naive CD8 T cells were sequenced. Only one count was recorded for this clonotype. Its target is not known. A much bigger clone sits one base away, suggesting this may be a read error. The sequencing input was naive CD8+ T cells from blood, with Jurkat cell RNA spiked in. Subset specified: FACS-sorted CD8+CD4-CCR7+CD45RA+ naive T cells. This sequence joins TRBV28 and TRBJ1-2, with TRBD1 matching over 9 bases. The TCR originated in a human donor in good health. Some libraries in this study had Jurkat cell RNA spiked in. Written as DNA, the CDR3 is TGTGCCAGCAGACCCGGACAGGGGATGGACTATGGCCACACCTTC. As protein: CASRPGQGMDYGHTF.